Below, 11 T cell receptor beta chains from the same sample are listed, as sequenced in a study of T cell responses to AZD1222 COVID-19 vaccine. TCRdb's table, derived via immunoSEQ multiplex PCR, lists solely in-frame clones and lacks some. The table lists fewer than 110,000 clones, about 90% of them singletons, with over 3.5% in the top ten. The sample consisted of peripheral blood, taken on day 0 of AZD1222 vaccination. The receptor set was obtained from an adult in good health.

The chain joins TRBV4-2 to TRBJ2-2; no reliable D call. The length of the CDR3 is 15 residues. Per the germline V gene, CDR1 is LGHNA and CDR2 is YNFKEQ. The V and J ends lost 1 base and 6 bases respectively, with 12 bases between them. CDR3 DNA: TGTGCCAGCAGCCAAGGTTCCTTGGTTTCCGGGGAGCTGTTTTTT. Encoded protein: CASSQGSLVSGELFF.

This clone is a singleton in its sample. V and J are TRBV5-1 and TRBJ1-1; 9 positions agree with TRBD1. Germline trimming cut 0 bases from V and 4 bases from J; bases unmatched to any gene: 4. CDR1 is SGHRS, CDR2 YFSETQ, per germline. The CDR3 is 15 amino acids. The DNA of the CDR3 is TGCGCCAGCAGCTTGGGGACAGGGGCGGGCACTGAAGCTTTCTTT. As protein: CASSLGTGAGTEAFF.

V gene TRBV7-3 combines with J gene TRBJ1-4; TRBD1 matches 9 bases. The CDR3 runs 15 residues. Germline CDR1 SGHTA, CDR2 FQGTGA. The V and J ends lost 6 bases and 7 bases, in that order; junction bases with no gene match: 9. The chain's CDR3 is CASSLTGGAGEKLFF. CDR3 in DNA: TGTGCCAGCAGTCTTACAGGGGGCGCCGGTGAAAAACTGTTTTTT.

This rearrangement joins TRBV11-3 to TRBJ2-3; TRBD2 matches at 7 bases. J lost 0 bases, V lost 2 bases, and 5 bases had no gene match. The CDR3 is 16 amino acids. Germline assignment: CDR1 SGHNT and CDR2 YENEEA. In nucleotides, the CDR3 is TGTGCCAGCAGCTTAACGAGCGGGGCTAGCACAGATACGCAGTATTTT. This gives the protein CASSLTSGASTDTQYF.

V gene TRBV7-3 combines with J gene TRBJ2-2, with a tentative D call TRBD1 (6 bases). The CDR3 extends over 18 amino acids. The germline CDR1 and CDR2 sequences are SGHTA and FQGTGA. Trimming cost V 5 bases and J 4 bases, with 23 bases left between them. CDR3 bases: TGTGCCAGCAGCCAACACGATATCCAGGGGTACCCCACCGGGGAGCTGTTTTTT. Translation: CASSQHDIQGYPTGELFF.

This clone was seen only once. This chain joins TRBV5-1 and TRBJ2-2; D possibly uses TRBD1 or TRBD2 (5 bases each). Trimming shortened V by 2 bases and J by 4 bases, and 12 bases separated the two germline ends. The germline V gene encodes CDR1 SGHRS and CDR2 YFSETQ. CDR3 length: 15 residues. The CDR3 nucleotides are TGCGCCAGCAGCTTCCAAGTTGGGGGCACCGGGGAGCTGTTTTTT. This translates into CASSFQVGGTGELFF.

The chain joins TRBV5-8 to TRBJ2-5, with 12 bases lining up with TRBD2. Losses at the gene ends were 1 base for V and 4 bases for J; bases not matched to a gene: 5. The CDR3 length is 16 residues. Germline-derived CDR1 and CDR2 are SGHTS and YDEGEE. The CDR3 here is CASSLPLAGGGETQYF. DNA of the CDR3: TGTGCCAGCAGCTTGCCCCTAGCGGGAGGGGGAGAGACCCAGTACTTC.

The chain links TRBV5-4 to TRBJ1-4; 8 positions agree with TRBD1. Germline V gene lookup returns CDR1 SGHNT and CDR2 YYREEE (reference sequence). This CDR3 spans 17 amino acids. V was pared by 4 bases and J by 0 bases, with 8 bases of the junction left unmatched. The CDR3 protein is CASSPGQARATNEKLFF. CDR3 sequence (DNA): TGTGCCAGCAGCCCGGGACAGGCCCGTGCAACTAATGAAAAACTGTTTTTT.

V usage is TRBV9 and J usage is TRBJ2-1; D tentatively fits TRBD1 or TRBD2 (5 bases each). This CDR3 contains 15 residues. The ends were cut back, 4 bases at V and 4 bases at J, with 15 bases in the middle. In germline, CDR1 is SGDLS, CDR2 YYNGEE. CDR3 region: CASSSRGALYNEQFF. DNA of the CDR3: TGTGCCAGCAGCTCCCGAGGGGCTCTGTACAATGAGCAGTTCTTC.

The chain employs TRBV5-1 and TRBJ2-3; TRBD2 matches at 8 bases. Trimming took 5 bases from V and 0 from J; bases not matched to a gene: 8. The germline V gene has CDR1 SGHRS and CDR2 YFSETQ. CDR3 length: 16 amino acids. The CDR3 reads CASRKEAGVSTDTQYF. For the CDR3, the DNA is TGCGCCAGCAGAAAAGAAGCGGGAGTTAGCACAGATACGCAGTATTTT.

J is TRBJ2-1 and V is TRBV7-6, with 7 bases identical to TRBD1. This CDR3 region has 15 residues. Unmatched junction bases numbered 3, after V lost 0 bases and J lost 4 bases. CDR1 SGHVS and CDR2 FNYEAQ come from the germline V gene. The DNA of the CDR3 is TGTGCCAGCAGCTTAGCGTACAGGGGATACAATGAGCAGTTCTTC. This codes for CASSLAYRGYNEQFF.